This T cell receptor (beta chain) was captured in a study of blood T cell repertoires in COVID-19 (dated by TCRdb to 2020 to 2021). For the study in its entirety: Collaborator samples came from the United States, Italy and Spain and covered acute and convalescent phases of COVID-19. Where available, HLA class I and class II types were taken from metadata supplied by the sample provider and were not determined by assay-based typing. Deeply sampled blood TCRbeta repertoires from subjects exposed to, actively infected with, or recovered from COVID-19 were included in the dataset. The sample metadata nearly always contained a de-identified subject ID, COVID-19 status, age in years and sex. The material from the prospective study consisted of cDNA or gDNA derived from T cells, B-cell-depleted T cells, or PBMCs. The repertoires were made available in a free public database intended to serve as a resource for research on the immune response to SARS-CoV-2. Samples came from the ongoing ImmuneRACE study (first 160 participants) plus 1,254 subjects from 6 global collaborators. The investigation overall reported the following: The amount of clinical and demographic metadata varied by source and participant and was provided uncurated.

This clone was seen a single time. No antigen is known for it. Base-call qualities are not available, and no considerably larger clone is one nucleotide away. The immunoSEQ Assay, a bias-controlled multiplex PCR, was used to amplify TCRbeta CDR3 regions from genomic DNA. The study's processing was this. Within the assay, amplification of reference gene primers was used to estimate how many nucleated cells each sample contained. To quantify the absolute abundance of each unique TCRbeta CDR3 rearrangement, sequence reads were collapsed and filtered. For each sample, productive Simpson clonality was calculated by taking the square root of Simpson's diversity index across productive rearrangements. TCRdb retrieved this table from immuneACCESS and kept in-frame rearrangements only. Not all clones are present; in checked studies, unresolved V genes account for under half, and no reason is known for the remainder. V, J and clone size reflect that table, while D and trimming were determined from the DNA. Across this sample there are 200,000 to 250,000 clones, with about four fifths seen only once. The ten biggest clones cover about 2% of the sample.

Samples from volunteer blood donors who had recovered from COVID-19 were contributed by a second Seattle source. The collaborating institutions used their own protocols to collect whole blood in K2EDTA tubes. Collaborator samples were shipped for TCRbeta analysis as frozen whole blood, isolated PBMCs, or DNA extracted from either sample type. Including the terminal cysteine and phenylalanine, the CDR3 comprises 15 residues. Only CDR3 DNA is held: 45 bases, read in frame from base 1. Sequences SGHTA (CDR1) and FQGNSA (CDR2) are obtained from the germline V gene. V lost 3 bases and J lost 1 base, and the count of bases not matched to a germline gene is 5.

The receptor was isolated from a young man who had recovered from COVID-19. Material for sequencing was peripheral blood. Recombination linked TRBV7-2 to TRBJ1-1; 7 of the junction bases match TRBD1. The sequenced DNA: TGTGCCAGCAGCTTTTTCCAGGGGGGGAACACTGAAGCTTTCTTT. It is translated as CASSFFQGGNTEAFF.